These 3 T cell receptor beta chains were sequenced from one sample in a study of lymphopenia after photon versus proton radiotherapy (dated 2019 in TCRdb). The method was the immunoSEQ multiplex PCR assay. TCRdb retrieved this table from immuneACCESS and kept in-frame rearrangements only. Not all clones are present; in checked studies, unresolved V genes account for under half, and no reason is known for the remainder. This sample holds about 40,000 clones; roughly 84% were observed only once. The biggest ten clones account for over 9% of the sample. The source material was peripheral blood, sampled from a patient treated with proton-based radiotherapy. The receptors originated from a woman in her sixties or seventies with pancreatic cancer. Some clones in this sample may be carry-over from other donors' samples.

The chain combines TRBV28 with TRBJ1-1; a weak D match, TRBD1 (5 bases). Looked up from germline, CDR1 is MDHEN and CDR2 is SYDVKM. V was clipped by 7 bases and J by 5 bases, with 20 bases between them. This CDR3 comprises 15 residues. CDR3 nucleotides: TGTGCCAGCACCCCCTACTGGCAGGGATTTACTGAAGCTTTCTTT. It is translated as CASTPYWQGFTEAFF.

This clone was detected a few times. This rearrangement joins TRBV7-8 to TRBJ1-2; weak D call: TRBD1 (5 bases). This CDR3 contains 13 residues. From germline, CDR1 is SGHVS and CDR2 FQNEAQ. V shed 5 bases and J shed 7 bases, with 14 bases lying between them. The DNA of the CDR3 is TGTGCCAGCAGCCTTCAGGGATCCGGTGGCTACACCTTC. The encoded protein is CASSLQGSGGYTF.

This clone has more than one count but fewer than ten. V is TRBV27 and J is TRBJ1-6; D is perhaps TRBD1 (5 bases). There are 14 residues in the CDR3. V was cut by 2 bases and J by 7 bases, with 9 bases left in between. Looked up from germline, CDR1 is MNHEY and CDR2 is SMNVEV (reference sequence). CDR3 sequence reads: CASSLKGLNSPLHF. The DNA for the CDR3 is TGTGCCAGCAGTTTAAAGGGACTAAATTCACCCCTCCACTTT.